These 2 T cell receptor beta chains originate from one sample sequenced in a study of blood T cell repertoires in COVID-19. The table came from immunoSEQ multiplex PCR; TCRdb's copy has only in-frame clones and leaves some out. Among 150,000 or so clones listed, approximately 80% were seen once. The sample consisted of peripheral blood. Receptor source: a human donor in a cohort sampled during active COVID-19.

V and J are TRBV27 and TRBJ1-4; TRBD1 aligns across 7 bases. The CDR3 runs to 12 residues. The J segment lost 7 bases and the V segment lost 4 bases, leaving 0 bases of the junction unmatched. CDR1 and CDR2 (germline): MNHEY, SMNVEV (reference sequence). The CDR3 here is CASSWTGEKLFF. The CDR3 DNA sequence: TGTGCCAGCAGTTGGACAGGTGAAAAACTGTTTTTT. The full variable domain, completed using reference TRBV27 and TRBJ1-4, is EAQVTQNPRYLITVTGKKLTVTCSQNMNHEYMSWYRQDPGLGLRQIYYSMNVEVTDKGDVPEGYKVSRKEKRNFPLILESPSPNQTSLYFCASSWTGEKLFFGSGTQLSVL.

The V call is TRBV29-1, the J call TRBJ2-3; a possible D gene is TRBD1 (6 bases). Germline assignment: CDR1 SQVTM and CDR2 ANQGSEA. The CDR3 spans 13 residues. Trimming removed 6 bases at V and 4 bases at J, with 14 bases between. The CDR3 DNA sequence: TGCAGCGTAACACAGGGTGCGGCAGATACGCAGTATTTT. Encoded protein: CSVTQGAADTQYF.